The 21 T cell receptor beta chains listed next were all sequenced from one sample in a study of regulatory T cells in long-lasting Graves disease. Time point: newly diagnosed GD, antithyroid drugs for less than 3 months. RNA from PBMCs was the source of the TCR library. Assembly of TCR beta libraries relied on iRepertoire HTBI primers together with Arm-PCR of CDR3 regions. In TCRdb, the multiplex PCR reads were re-called with MiXCR into one record per CDR3 protein. The sample has 420,000 or so distinct CDR3 sequences, around 15% seen once. These data also featured in a second study, about T cells in Graves' hyperthyroidism and ophthalmopathy.

The input for sequencing was peripheral blood mononuclear cells (PBMCs), taken at new diagnosis, from a patient treated with antithyroid drugs. All receptors come from a young woman with Graves disease.

Remarks on this clonotype: At one end, the junction sequence differs from germline, possibly due to a read error. The V and J genes are TRBV7-7 and TRBJ2-1; no reliable D call. CDR1 is SSHAT and CDR2 is FNYEAQ in the germline V gene (reference sequence). This CDR3 comprises 17 residues. CDR3 in amino acids: CASSPGRRASSYNEQFF. CDR3 coding DNA: TGTGCTAGCAGCCCTGGGCGTCGGGCGAGCTCCTACAATGAGCAGTTCTTC.

This clonotype was observed at least ten times. The chain combines TRBV5-5 with TRBJ2-1; 12 positions match TRBD2. The CDR3 is made up of 15 amino acids. Trimming took 2 bases from V and 7 from J; bases not matched to a gene: 4. Germline values: CDR1 SGHKS, CDR2 YYEKEE (reference sequence). CDR3 DNA: TGTGCCAGCAGCTTAATCGGGACTAGCGGGAATGAGCAGTTCTTC. Its translation: CASSLIGTSGNEQFF.

This clonotype was detected many times. The chain links TRBV27 to TRBJ2-7; perhaps TRBD2 as D (6 bases). This CDR3 has 15 amino acids. With 5 bases removed from V and 1 base from J, the gap between germline ends came to 15 bases. Germline loops: CDR1 MNHEY, CDR2 SMNVEV (reference sequence). CDR3 sequence reads: CASSLRGGKSYEQYF. The CDR3 bases are TGTGCCAGCAGTCTTCGAGGAGGGAAGTCCTACGAGCAGTACTTC.

This clonotype was picked up many times. The chain is built from TRBV20-1 and TRBJ2-1; D is possibly TRBD1 (8 bases). Germline CDR1 reads DFQATT; CDR2 reads SNEGSKA (reference sequence). V lost 6 bases, J lost 3 bases, and 18 bases lay in between. This CDR3 is built from 15 residues. For the CDR3, the DNA is TGCAGTGCCACAGGGGGGGAGTTGGGCTACAATGAGCAGTTCTTC. This translates into CSATGGELGYNEQFF.

Only a few counts were recorded for this clonotype. The chain couples TRBV20-1 to TRBJ1-1; no definite D call. V was trimmed by 2 bases and J by 0 bases, leaving 4 bases between them. Looked up from germline, CDR1 is DFQATT and CDR2 is SNEGSKA (reference sequence). This CDR3 is 12 amino acids long. CDR3 DNA: TGCAGTGCTAGATTCGTGAACACTGAAGCTTTCTTT. It yields the protein CSARFVNTEAFF.

This clonotype was seen many times. This chain uses TRBV9 with TRBJ2-3, with TRBD2 matching over 7 bases. The V gene end was trimmed by 0 bases and the J gene end by 5 bases; junction bases not matched to a gene: 3. CDR1 is SGDLS, CDR2 YYNGEE, per germline. There are 14 residues in the CDR3. CDR3 region: CASSVDVAGDTQYF. CDR3 nucleotide sequence: TGTGCCAGCAGCGTAGATGTAGCGGGAGATACGCAGTATTTT.

This sequence joins TRBV5-1 and TRBJ2-3, with 9 positions matching TRBD1. Gene TRBJ1-5 matches the end of the DNA better, so the J call may be wrong. Germline lookup yields CDR1 SGHRS and CDR2 YFSETQ. CDR3 size: 16 residues. CDR3 coding DNA: TGCGCCAGCAGCCGAGGGACAGGGACTAGCACAGATACGCAGCATTTT. Translated, it gives CASSRGTGTSTDTQHF.

Points on this clonotype: Possible read error: a much larger clone is one base away. This chain joins TRBV7-2 and TRBJ1-3; D gene uncertain. The CDR3 is 13 amino acids. Germline loops: CDR1 SGHTA, CDR2 FQGNSA. Trimming cost V 5 bases and J 3 bases, with 8 bases left between them. The CDR3 loop is CASSPRRGNTIYF. In DNA, the CDR3 is TGTGCCAGCAGCCCTAGGCGTGGAAACACCATATATTTT.

V gene TRBV27 combines with J gene TRBJ1-2, with 7 positions matching TRBD1. V lost 7 bases and J lost 4; bases outside the gene matches: 6. The CDR3 runs to 13 residues. CDR1 is MNHEY, CDR2 SMNVEV, per germline (reference sequence). CDR3 sequence (DNA): TGTGCCAGCATCCGGCAGGGGGTCTATGGCTACACCTTC. It translates to CASIRQGVYGYTF.

This clonotype was seen just once. The rearrangement uses TRBV7-3 and TRBJ2-7; D might be TRBD1 (6 bases). This CDR3 has 15 amino acids. V dropped 3 bases and J dropped 2 bases, with 14 bases sitting between them. Germline V lookup: CDR1 SGHTA, CDR2 FQGTGA. CDR3 in amino acids: CASSFGQHSPYEQYF. CDR3 DNA sequence: TGTGCCAGCAGCTTCGGACAGCACTCTCCCTACGAGCAGTACTTC.

Only a few counts were recorded for this clonotype. The chain links TRBV19 to TRBJ2-7; D possibly matches TRBD1 or TRBD2 (6 bases each). The CDR3 length is 13 residues. Germline V gives CDR1 LNHDA, CDR2 SQIVND (reference sequence). V lost 3 bases and J lost 5, with 11 bases in between. The DNA for the CDR3 is TGTGCCAGTAGTATTGGGGGGCTGGACGAGCAGTACTTC. Amino acids: CASSIGGLDEQYF.

This clonotype was counted ten times or more. The V and J genes are TRBV7-2 and TRBJ1-2; D gene uncertain. This CDR3 is 12 amino acids long. Trimming left V 5 bases short and J 3 bases short, with 7 bases between. Germline CDR1 reads SGHTA; CDR2 reads FQGNSA. The CDR3 here is CASSPPDYGYTF. As DNA, the CDR3 is TGTGCCAGCAGCCCACCGGACTATGGCTACACCTTC.

This chain links TRBV11-2 with TRBJ1-6; possibly TRBD1 for D (6 bases). Germline assignment: CDR1 SGHAT and CDR2 FQNNGV. V lost 0 bases to trimming and J lost 4 bases, with 19 bases between them. The length of the CDR3 is 19 residues. The CDR3 bases are TGTGCCAGCAGCTTAGAGAGGAAGCCAGGGGTTACTTATAATTCACCCCTCCACTTT. Translation: CASSLERKPGVTYNSPLHF.

This clonotype has at least ten counts. The chain recombines TRBV6-1 with TRBJ2-7, with 14 bases aligning to TRBD2. This CDR3 is 19 amino acids long. The junction had 12 bases not matched to a gene; V was cut back by 1 base and J by 4 bases. CDR1 MNHNS and CDR2 SASEGT come from the germline V gene. The CDR3 here is CASSEGRLAGGPRAYEQYF. DNA of the CDR3: TGTGCCAGCAGTGAAGGGAGACTAGCGGGAGGGCCCCGGGCGTACGAGCAGTACTTC.

Regarding this clonotype: Mismatch with germline at one junction end may stem from a read error. J is TRBJ2-7 and V is TRBV5-6; 11 positions match TRBD2. Germline CDR1 SGHDT, CDR2 YYEEEE. The CDR3 covers 16 residues. For the CDR3, the DNA is TGTGCCAGCAGCCTTAGCGGGAGGGGAAGCTCCTACGAGCAATACTTC. Its translation: CASSLSGRGSSYEQYF.

Ten or more counts support this clonotype. The chain joins TRBV20-1 to TRBJ2-7; 7 nucleotides agree with TRBD1. The CDR3 loop spans 13 amino acids. With 6 bases clipped from V and 2 bases from J, the junction kept 7 bases outside the gene matches. Per the germline V gene, CDR1 is DFQATT and CDR2 is SNEGSKA (reference sequence). In DNA form, the CDR3 reads TGCAGTGCCATCGGGACAGTACCCTACGAGCAGTACTTC. It codes for CSAIGTVPYEQYF.

The chain combines TRBV12-3 or TRBV12-4 with TRBJ2-3; 9 bases line up with TRBD2. There are 15 residues in the CDR3. V lost 5 bases and J lost 1; bases outside the gene matches: 4. The CDR3 protein is CASSPRTSGTDTQYF. Written as DNA, the CDR3 is TGTGCCAGCAGTCCTCGGACTAGCGGCACAGATACGCAGTATTTT.

This clonotype has ten or more counts. The chain has TRBV24-1 and TRBJ2-5, with a possible D match to TRBD2 (5 bases). Trimming cost V 5 bases and J 2 bases, with 8 bases left between them. In germline, CDR1 is KGHDR, CDR2 SFDVKD. The CDR3 runs to 13 residues. CDR3 loop: CATSAPGQETQYF. DNA for the CDR3: TGTGCCACCAGTGCCCCGGGACAAGAGACCCAGTACTTC.

Turning to this clonotype: A read error may produce the germline difference seen at one junction end. This chain uses TRBV7-2 with TRBJ2-6; a weak D match, TRBD1 (6 bases). The germline V gene has CDR1 SGHTA and CDR2 FQGNSA. The CDR3 spans 17 residues. CDR3 residues: CASSLFRDTSGANVLAF. As DNA, the CDR3 is TGTGCCAGCAGCTTGTTTCGGGACACCTCTGGGGCCAACGTCCTGGCTTTC.

Ten or more counts support this clonotype. The gene calls are TRBV6-1 and TRBJ2-1; 10 bases are shared with TRBD2. From germline, CDR1 is MNHNS and CDR2 SASEGT. Trimming cost V 8 bases and J 7 bases; bases outside gene matches: 17. The CDR3 is 17 amino acids. CDR3 protein: CASSLDLYSGRKNEQFF. The DNA of the CDR3 is TGTGCCAGCTCACTCGACTTATATAGCGGGAGGAAAAATGAGCAGTTCTTC.

At least ten counts were recorded for this clonotype. The chain recombines TRBV28 with TRBJ2-3; 8 bases line up with TRBD1. Germline-derived CDR1 and CDR2 are MDHEN and SYDVKM. The V segment lost 4 bases and the J segment 3 bases; nucleotides outside the gene matches: 12. The CDR3 covers 17 residues. The CDR3: CASSSPRTGIFTDTQYF. The CDR3 DNA sequence: TGTGCCAGCAGTTCGCCTCGGACAGGGATATTTACAGATACGCAGTATTTT.